This T cell receptor (beta chain) derives from a study of glioma-infiltrating T cells. Study overall: Presurgical dexamethasone in glioma patients lasted six or fewer days. Target coverage was roughly 4- to 10-fold for about a million blood T cells.

V lost 2 bases and J 2 bases, leaving 10 bases between the germline ends. Germline lookup yields CDR1 SGHVS and CDR2 FQNEAQ. This CDR3 is 15 amino acids long. The iRepertoire nested amplicon-rescue multiplex PCR amplified TCR alpha and beta CDR3s from RNA. TCRdb called the multiplex PCR reads again in MiXCR, with one record for every CDR3 protein. Of about 400,000 distinct CDR3 sequences listed, around 38% are singletons. Regarding the study as a whole: Tissue and blood shared very few CDR3 sequences. Gliomas, especially low-grade, showed above-expected tissue-blood divergence; non-neoplastic patients showed below.

On this clonotype: Its antigen is not identified.

Sequenced material: glioma tissue, nonneoplastic brain tissue, or PBMCs (not recorded which). The chain joins TRBV7-8 to TRBJ2-1, with D unclear. The sequence was obtained from a human donor with low-grade glioma or glioblastoma, undergoing nonglioma brain surgery, or in good health (not recorded which). CDR3 coding DNA: TGTGCCAGCAGCTTAACGGCTCAAACCTACAATGAGCAGTTCTTC. It translates to CASSLTAQTYNEQFF.